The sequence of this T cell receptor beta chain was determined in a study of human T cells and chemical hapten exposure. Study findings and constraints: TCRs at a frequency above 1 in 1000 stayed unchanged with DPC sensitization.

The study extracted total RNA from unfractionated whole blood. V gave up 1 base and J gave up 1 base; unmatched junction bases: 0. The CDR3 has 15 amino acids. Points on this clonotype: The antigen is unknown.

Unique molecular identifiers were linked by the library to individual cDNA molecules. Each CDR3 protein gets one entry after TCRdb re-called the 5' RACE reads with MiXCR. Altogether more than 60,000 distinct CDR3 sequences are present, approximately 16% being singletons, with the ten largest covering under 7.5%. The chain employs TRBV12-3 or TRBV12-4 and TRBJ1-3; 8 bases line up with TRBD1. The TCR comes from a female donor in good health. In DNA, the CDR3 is TGTGCCAGCAGTTTAGACAGGGGGTCTGGAAACACCATATATTTT. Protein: CASSLDRGSGNTIYF.